The source of this T cell receptor beta chain is a study of OX40 agonist ivuxolimab in advanced cancers. Study as a whole: Ivuxolimab, an antibody that agonizes OX40 (CD134), was administered to the patients. At roughly 83% male, the cohort had a mean age of approximately 64 years, ranging from roughly 20 to 85. Study-wide results and limits: A proportion of nonresponders additionally exhibited low normalized T-cell clonal expansion.

In the case of this clone: Its antigen is unidentified.

The repertoire was sequenced with immunoSEQ multiplex PCR; TCRdb's copy has only in-frame clones and lacks some. The sample includes fewer than 90,000 clones, 87% seen only once; the top ten take 0.24%. V was clipped by 8 bases and J by 2 bases, with 19 bases between them. The CDR3 has 16 residues. CDR1 is ENHRY and CDR2 is SYGVKD in the germline V gene. This TCR derives from an adult with an advanced solid tumor such as melanoma, head and neck, liver or kidney cancer. The chain recombines TRBV10-3 with TRBJ1-3; D might be TRBD1 (6 bases). This specimen was CD4+ or CD8+ T cells sorted from blood, taken in a trial of the OX40 agonist ivuxolimab. The CDR3 sequence is CAIGPRTGAAGNTIYF. The CDR3 bases are TGTGCCATCGGGCCGAGAACGGGGGCGGCTGGAAACACCATATATTTT.